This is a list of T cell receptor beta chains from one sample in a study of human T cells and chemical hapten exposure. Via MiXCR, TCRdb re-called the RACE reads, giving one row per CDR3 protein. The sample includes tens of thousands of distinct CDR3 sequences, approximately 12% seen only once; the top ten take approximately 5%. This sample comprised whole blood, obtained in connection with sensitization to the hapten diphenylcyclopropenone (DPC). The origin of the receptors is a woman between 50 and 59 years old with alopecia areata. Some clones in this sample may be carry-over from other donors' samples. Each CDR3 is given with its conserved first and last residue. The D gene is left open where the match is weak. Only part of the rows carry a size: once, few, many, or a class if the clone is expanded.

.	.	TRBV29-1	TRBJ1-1	CSVVTRMNTEAFF	TGCAGCGTTGTGACACGGATGAACACTGAAGCTTTCTTT
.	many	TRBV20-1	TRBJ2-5	CSASPQQGGIGTQYF	TGCAGTGCTAGCCCGCAACAGGGCGGAATAGGGACCCAGTACTTC
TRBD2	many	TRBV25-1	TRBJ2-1	CASSVPSGSGEQFF	TGTGCCAGCAGTGTACCTAGCGGGAGTGGTGAGCAGTTCTTC
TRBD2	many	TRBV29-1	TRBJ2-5	CSVSSGQETQYF	TGCAGCGTCTCTAGCGGTCAAGAGACCCAGTACTTC
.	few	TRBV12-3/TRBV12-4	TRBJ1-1	CASSLAPTATEAFF	TGTGCCAGCAGTTTAGCGCCGACAGCCACTGAAGCTTTCTTT
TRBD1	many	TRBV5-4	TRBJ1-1	CASSIGTGGNTEAFF	TGTGCCAGCAGCATCGGGACAGGGGGCAACACTGAAGCTTTCTTT
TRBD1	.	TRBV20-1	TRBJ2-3	CSARAGGRDTQYF	TGCAGTGCTAGGGCAGGGGGCCGGGATACGCAGTATTTT
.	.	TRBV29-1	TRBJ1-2	CSVGIADNYGYTF	TGCAGCGTTGGGATTGCAGATAACTATGGCTACACCTTC
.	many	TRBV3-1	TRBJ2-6	CASSQAAFSGANVLTF	TGTGCCAGCAGCCAAGCAGCCTTTTCTGGGGCCAACGTCCTGACTTTC
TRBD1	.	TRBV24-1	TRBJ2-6	CATSDASGGPRTLGANVLTF	TGTGCCACCAGTGACGCCTCAGGGGGCCCACGAACTCTGGGGGCCAACGTCCTGACTTTC
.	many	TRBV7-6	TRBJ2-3	CASSFTPTGRTDTQYF	TGTGCCAGCAGCTTTACCCCAACGGGACGCACAGATACGCAGTATTTT
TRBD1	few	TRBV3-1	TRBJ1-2	CASSSSDRAAGYTF	TGTGCCAGCAGCTCCTCGGACAGGGCTGCTGGCTACACCTTC
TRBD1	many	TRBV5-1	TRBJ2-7	CASSFVASGGGEQYF	TGCGCCAGCAGCTTCGTAGCATCAGGGGGCGGAGAGCAGTACTTC
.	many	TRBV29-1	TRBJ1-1	CSVARQVNTEAFF	TGCAGCGTAGCCCGACAGGTGAACACTGAAGCTTTCTTT
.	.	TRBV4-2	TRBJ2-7	CASSPSTGGRFSYEQYF	TGTGCCAGCAGCCCCTCCACCGGGGGCAGATTTTCCTACGAGCAGTACTTC
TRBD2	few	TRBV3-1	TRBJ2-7	CASSQNPPRTSSIYYEQYF	TGTGCCAGCAGCCAGAACCCGCCCCGGACTAGCTCTATTTACTACGAGCAGTACTTC
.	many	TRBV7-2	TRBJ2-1	CASSPTGGSTYNEQFF	TGTGCCAGCAGCCCGACCGGTGGGAGTACCTACAATGAGCAGTTCTTC
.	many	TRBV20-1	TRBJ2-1	CSAGGFVRNSYNEQFF	TGCAGTGCTGGCGGCTTTGTGCGGAATTCCTACAATGAGCAGTTCTTC
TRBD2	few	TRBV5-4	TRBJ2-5	CASSVSSGAKETQYF	TGTGCCAGCAGCGTATCTAGCGGGGCTAAAGAGACCCAGTACTTC
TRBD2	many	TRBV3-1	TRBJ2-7	CASSQGTSSYEQYF	TGTGCCAGCAGCCAAGGGACTAGCTCCTACGAGCAGTACTTC
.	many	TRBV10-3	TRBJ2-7	CAISEIPGLTYEQYF	TGTGCCATCAGTGAGATTCCGGGACTCACCTACGAGCAGTACTTC
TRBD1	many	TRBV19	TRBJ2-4	CASSAGTGWGSYIQYF	TGTGCCAGTAGTGCCGGGACAGGGTGGGGGAGCTACATTCAGTACTTC